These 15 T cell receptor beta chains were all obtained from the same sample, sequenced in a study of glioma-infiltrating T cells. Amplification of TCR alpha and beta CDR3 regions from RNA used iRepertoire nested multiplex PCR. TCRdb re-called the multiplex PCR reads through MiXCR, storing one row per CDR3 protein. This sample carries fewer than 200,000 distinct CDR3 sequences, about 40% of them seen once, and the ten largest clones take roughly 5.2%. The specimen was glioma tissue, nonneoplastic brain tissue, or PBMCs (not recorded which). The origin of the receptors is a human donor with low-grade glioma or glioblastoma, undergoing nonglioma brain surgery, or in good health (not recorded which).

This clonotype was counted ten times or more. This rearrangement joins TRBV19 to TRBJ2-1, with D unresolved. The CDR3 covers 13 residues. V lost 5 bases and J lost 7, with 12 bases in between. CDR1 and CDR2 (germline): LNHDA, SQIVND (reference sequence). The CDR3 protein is CASSVIVRNEQFF. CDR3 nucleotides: TGTGCCAGTAGTGTAATTGTGCGGAATGAGCAGTTCTTC. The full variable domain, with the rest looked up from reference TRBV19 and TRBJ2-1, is DGGITQSPKYLFRKEGQNVTLSCEQNLNHDAMYWYRQDPGQGLRLIYYSQIVNDFQKGDIAEGYSVSREKKESFPLTVTSAQKNPTAFYLCASSVIVRNEQFFGPGTRLTVL.

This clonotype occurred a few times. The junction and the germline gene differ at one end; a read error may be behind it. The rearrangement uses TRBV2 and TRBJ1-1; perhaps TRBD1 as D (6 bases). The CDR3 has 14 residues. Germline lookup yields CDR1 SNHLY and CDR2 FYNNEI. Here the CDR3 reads CASGDRDTYTEAFF. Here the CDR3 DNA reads TGTGCCAGCGGTGACCGGGACACTTACACTGAAGCTTTCTTT.

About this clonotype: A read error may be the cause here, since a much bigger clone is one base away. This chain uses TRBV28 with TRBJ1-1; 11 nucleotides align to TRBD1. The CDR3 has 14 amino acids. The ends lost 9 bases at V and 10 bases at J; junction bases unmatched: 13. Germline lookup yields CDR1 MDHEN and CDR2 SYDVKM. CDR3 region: CASLRTGGFAGAFF. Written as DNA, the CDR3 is TGTGCCAGTCTAAGGACAGGGGGCTTCGCTGGAGCTTTCTTT.

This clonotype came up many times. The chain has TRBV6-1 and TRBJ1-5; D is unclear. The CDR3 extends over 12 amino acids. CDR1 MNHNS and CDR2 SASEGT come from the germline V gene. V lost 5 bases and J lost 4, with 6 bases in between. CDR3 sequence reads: CASSSVNQPQHF. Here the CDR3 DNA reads TGTGCCAGCAGTTCAGTGAATCAGCCCCAGCATTTT.

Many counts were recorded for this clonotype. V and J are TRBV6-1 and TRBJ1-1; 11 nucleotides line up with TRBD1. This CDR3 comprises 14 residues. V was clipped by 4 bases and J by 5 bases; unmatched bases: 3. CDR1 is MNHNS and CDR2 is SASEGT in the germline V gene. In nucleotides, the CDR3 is TGTGCCAGCAGTGGGACAGGGGGCCGGACTGAAGCTTTCTTT. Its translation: CASSGTGGRTEAFF.

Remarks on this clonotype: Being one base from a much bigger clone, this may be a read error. Here the CDR3 reads CASSSVGGKDYNEQFF. CDR3 nucleotides: TGTGCCAGCAGCTCAGTCGGCGGGAAAGATTACAATGAGCAGTTCTTC. The rearrangement uses TRBV7-6 and TRBJ2-1; D possibly corresponds to TRBD2 (6 bases). The CDR3 has 16 residues. CDR1 is SGHVS, CDR2 FNYEAQ, per germline. V lost 4 bases to trimming and J lost 4 bases, with 17 bases between them.

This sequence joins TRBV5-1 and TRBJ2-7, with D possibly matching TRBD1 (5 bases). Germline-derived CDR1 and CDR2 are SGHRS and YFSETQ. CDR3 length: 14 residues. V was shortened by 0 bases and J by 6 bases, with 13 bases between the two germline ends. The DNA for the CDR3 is TGCGCCAGCAGCTTGGATCCAGACAGTCGCGAGCAGTACTTC. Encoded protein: CASSLDPDSREQYF.

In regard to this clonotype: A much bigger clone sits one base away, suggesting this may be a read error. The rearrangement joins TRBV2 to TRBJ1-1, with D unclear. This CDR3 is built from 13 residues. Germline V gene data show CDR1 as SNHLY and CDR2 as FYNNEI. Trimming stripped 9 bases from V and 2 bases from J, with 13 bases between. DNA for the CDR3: TGTGCCAGGAGGACTGACGGTAACACTGAAGCTTTCTTT. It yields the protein CARRTDGNTEAFF.

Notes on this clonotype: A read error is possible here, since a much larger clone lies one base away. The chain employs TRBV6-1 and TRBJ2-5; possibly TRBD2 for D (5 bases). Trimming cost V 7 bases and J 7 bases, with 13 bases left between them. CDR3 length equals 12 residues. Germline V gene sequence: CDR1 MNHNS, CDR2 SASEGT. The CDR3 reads CASNESSGTQYF. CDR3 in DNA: TGTGCCAGCAATGAGTCCAGCGGGACCCAGTACTTC.

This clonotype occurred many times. This chain's CDR3 is CSATDTWWGVGTEAFF. CDR3 in DNA: TGCAGTGCTACAGACACATGGTGGGGAGTAGGCACTGAAGCTTTCTTT. This chain connects TRBV20-1 to TRBJ1-1; D is uncertain. Trimming took 4 bases from V and 4 from J, leaving 22 bases between them. Germline V lookup: CDR1 DFQATT, CDR2 SNEGSKA (reference sequence). CDR3 size: 16 residues.

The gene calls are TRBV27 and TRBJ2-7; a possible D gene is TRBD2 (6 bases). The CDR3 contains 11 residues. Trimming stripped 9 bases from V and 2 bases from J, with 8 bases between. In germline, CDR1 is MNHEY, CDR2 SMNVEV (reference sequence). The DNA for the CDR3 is TGTGCCAGAGGGAGGACCTACGAGCAGTACTTC. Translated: CARGRTYEQYF.

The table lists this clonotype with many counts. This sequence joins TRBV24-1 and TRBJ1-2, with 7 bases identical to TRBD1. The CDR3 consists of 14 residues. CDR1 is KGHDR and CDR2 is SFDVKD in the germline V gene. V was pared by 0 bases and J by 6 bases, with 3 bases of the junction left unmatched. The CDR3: CATSDLDRVNGYTF. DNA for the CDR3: TGTGCCACCAGTGATTTGGACAGGGTGAATGGCTACACCTTC.

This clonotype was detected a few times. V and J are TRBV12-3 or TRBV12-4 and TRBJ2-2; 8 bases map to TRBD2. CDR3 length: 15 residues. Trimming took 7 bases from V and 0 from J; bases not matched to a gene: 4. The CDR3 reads CASKVGRANTGELFF. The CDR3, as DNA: TGTGCCAGCAAGGTCGGGAGGGCGAACACCGGGGAGCTGTTTTTT.

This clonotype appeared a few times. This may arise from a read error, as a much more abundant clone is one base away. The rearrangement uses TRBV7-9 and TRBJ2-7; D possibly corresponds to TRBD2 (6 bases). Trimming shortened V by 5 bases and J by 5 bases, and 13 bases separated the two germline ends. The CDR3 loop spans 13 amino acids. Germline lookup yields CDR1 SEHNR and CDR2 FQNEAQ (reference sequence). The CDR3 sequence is CASSEKGRHEQYF. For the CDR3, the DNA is TGTGCCAGCAGCGAGAAAGGGAGGCACGAGCAGTACTTC.

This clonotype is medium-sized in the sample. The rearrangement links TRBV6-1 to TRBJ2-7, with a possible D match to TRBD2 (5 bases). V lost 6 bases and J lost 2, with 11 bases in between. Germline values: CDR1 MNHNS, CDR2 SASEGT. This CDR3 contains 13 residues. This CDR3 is CASRSSGTYEQYF. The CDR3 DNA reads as TGTGCCAGCAGGTCCAGCGGCACCTACGAGCAGTACTTC.